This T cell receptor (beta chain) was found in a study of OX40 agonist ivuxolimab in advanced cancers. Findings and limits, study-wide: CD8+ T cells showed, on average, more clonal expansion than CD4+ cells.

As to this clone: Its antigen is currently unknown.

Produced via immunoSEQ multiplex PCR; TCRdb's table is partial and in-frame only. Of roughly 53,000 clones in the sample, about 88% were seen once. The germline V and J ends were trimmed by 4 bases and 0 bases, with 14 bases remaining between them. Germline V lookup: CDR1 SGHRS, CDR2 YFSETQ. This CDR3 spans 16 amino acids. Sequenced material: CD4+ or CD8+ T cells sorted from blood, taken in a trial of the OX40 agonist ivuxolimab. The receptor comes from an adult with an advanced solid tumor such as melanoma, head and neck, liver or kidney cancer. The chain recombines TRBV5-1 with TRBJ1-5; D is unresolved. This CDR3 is CASSHQIIYSNQPQHF. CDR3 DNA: TGCGCCAGCAGCCACCAGATTATATATAGCAATCAGCCCCAGCATTTT.